Sequencing of this TCR beta chain was carried out in a study of T cells in Graves' hyperthyroidism and ophthalmopathy. From germline, CDR1 is SGHRS and CDR2 YFSETQ. Trimming took off 6 bases at V and 0 bases at J, with 13 bases between the two ends. The CDR3 covers 15 residues. Concerning this clonotype itself: Its antigen is as yet unknown.

The investigators amplified TCR beta CDR3 regions from RNA transcripts. Using the HTBI primer set, a first-round RT-PCR was run on the TCR CDR3. Using its own MiXCR run on the multiplex PCR reads, TCRdb lists one record per CDR3 protein. The sample holds approximately 490,000 distinct CDR3 sequences; 20% to 25% are singletons and the top ten take 45% to 55%. PBMCs came from about 10 ml fresh peripheral blood. Overall study findings and caveats: In blood, most of the thyroid clonotypes expanded above 0.001 were also present.

The sample was blood. This chain joins TRBV5-1 and TRBJ2-1; D is possibly TRBD1 (5 bases). This TCR came from a woman between 65 and 79 years old with Graves' ophthalmopathy. The CDR3: CASTRTFSSYNEQFF. CDR3 nucleotide sequence: TGCGCCAGCACAAGGACATTTAGCTCCTACAATGAGCAGTTCTTC.